This TCR beta chain stems from a study of T cell responses to AZD1222 COVID-19 vaccine. Study-level findings and limits: Only 5 or 6 people who got AZD1222 tested seropositive at baseline. None of the repertoires were sampled until the peak T cell response had passed.

Germline V lookup: CDR1 LNHDA, CDR2 SQIVND (reference sequence). After removal of 2 bases from V and 9 bases from J, the junction contained 7 bases not matched to a gene. There are 15 residues in the CDR3. Libraries were prepared by immunoSEQ multiplex PCR; TCRdb keeps only in-frame clonotypes and omits some of them. Of fewer than 150,000 clones listed, about 92% are singletons. On this clone itself: Its target is not known.

This chain links TRBV19 with TRBJ2-1; 10 bases map to TRBD2. Sequencing used peripheral blood, obtained 28 days after the second AZD1222 dose. The sequence was obtained from an adult who received the AZD1222 COVID-19 vaccine. The CDR3 sequence is CASSITSGMWSEQFF. The CDR3 DNA follows: TGTGCCAGTAGTATAACTAGCGGGATGTGGAGTGAGCAGTTCTTC.